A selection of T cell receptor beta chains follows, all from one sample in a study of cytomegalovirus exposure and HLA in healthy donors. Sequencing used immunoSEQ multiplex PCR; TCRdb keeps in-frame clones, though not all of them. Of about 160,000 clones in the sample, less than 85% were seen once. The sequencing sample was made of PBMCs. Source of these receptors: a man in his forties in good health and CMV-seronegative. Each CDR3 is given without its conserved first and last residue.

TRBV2,ASSGTAEAF
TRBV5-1,ASSSGLAVSSYNEQF
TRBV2,AILYEGATEAF
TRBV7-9,ASSLRADRDARDTEAF
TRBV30,AWSPWTGASYGYT
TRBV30,AWSTRTGQANVLT
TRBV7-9,ASSLGGTDFYSNQPQH
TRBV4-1,ASSPRGGTRGTDTQY
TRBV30,AWTWGGDYNEQF
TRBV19,ASMGTPYATNEKLF
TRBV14,ASSQDGLAGEQSY
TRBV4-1,ASSQDQQPPSGNTIY
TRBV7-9,ASSQAGQFAEAF
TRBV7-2,ASTLDRGSNTQY
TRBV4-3,ASSQERTVTDTQY
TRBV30,AWSPGAGGGYT
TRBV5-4,ASSLAGGATGELF
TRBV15,ATRAWGGSEQY
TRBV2,ASRDRIANTGELF
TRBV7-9,ASSYRDRPYEQY
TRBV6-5,AGAARQWAEAF
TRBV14,ASSQEQQGNEKLF
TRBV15,ATSRDTGSSYEQY
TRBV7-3,ASSPRLAGYSYNEQF
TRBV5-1,ASRAGRFENTGELF
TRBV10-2,ASSSTGGGGYT
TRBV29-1,SVEVLGQGFLGAF
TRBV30,AWSYEGAGGPLSTDTQY
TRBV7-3,ASSLRGGPSETQY
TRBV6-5,ASSANRVHEQF
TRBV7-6,ASSLSVRLAGGSYNEQF
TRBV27,ASSLFRGSSGYT